This T cell receptor beta chain was obtained from a study of blood T cell repertoires in COVID-19. Looking at the study overall: T cells, B-cell-depleted T cells, or PBMCs provided the cDNA or gDNA that served as material.

Clones were read by immunoSEQ multiplex PCR, and TCRdb kept only the in-frame ones, dropping some. The sample shows some 390,000 clones, roughly 86% of them seen only once. This clone was counted a single time. The CDR3 loop spans 16 amino acids. The trim removed 1 base at V and 0 bases at J, leaving 4 bases unmatched. Germline-derived CDR1 and CDR2 are LGHNA and YSLEER. This sequence joins TRBV4-3 and TRBJ1-2; 8 bases are a match to TRBD1. Sequencing input: PBMCs or T cells enriched from blood (not recorded which). The receptor was isolated from a woman aged 25-40 years who had recovered from COVID-19. Written as DNA, the CDR3 is TGCGCCAGCAGCCAAGCCGGGACAGGTACTAACTATGGCTACACCTTC. Protein product: CASSQAGTGTNYGYTF.